The T cell receptor beta chain under discussion was sequenced for a study of molecular identifiers for immune sequencing clone quantification (dated by TCRdb to the late 2010s). Turning to the overall study: For a replicate experiment, RNA from roughly 21,000 or 96,000 naive CD8 T cells was divided into five aliquots, and four of the five aliquots were sequenced. This methods study benchmarked molecular-identifier clustering-based TCR repertoire sequencing (MIDCIRS) and TCR RNA copy counting, using CD8 T cells to do so. General conclusions and limits of the study: Identical TCR molecules sharing a barcode could cause highly expanded clone sizes to be underestimated. In CMV-specific effector cells, over 97% of molecules were held by clones above 20 RNA copies, whereas under 1% of molecules were held by such clones in naive cells. Spiked-in Jurkat TCR RNA equivalent to a single cell was reported to be detectable even among some 910,000 naive CD8 T cells. The naive libraries included spiked-in Jurkat TCR RNA (fewer than 11 copies' worth), and this Jurkat TCR RNA is not part of the donor repertoire. Modeling estimated approximately 3 recovered TCR RNA copies per cell, compared with about 10 by digital PCR, which implies 30% to 35% capture efficiency. When barcode sub-clustering was omitted, TCR diversity was inflated by chimeric consensus sequences, with chimeras reaching as high as 47%.

Libraries of naive CD8 T cells were built from anywhere between about 17,000 and 1,000,000 sorted cells, with 10%, 30% or 50% of the purified RNA used. Naive CD8 T cells were FACS-sorted as CD8+CD4-CCR7+CD45RA+ on a BD FACSAria II into RLT Plus buffer. Detection sensitivity was tested by spiking Jurkat RNA equal to about eleven TCR copies' worth into samples containing 20,000-1,000,000 naive CD8 T cells. CD8 T cells were enriched using RosetteSep CD8+ T Cell Enrichment Cocktail and Ficoll-Paque, and the enriched cells then underwent ACK red cell lysis. This clonotype was picked up many times. The antigen this receptor binds is unknown. Within one base of it there is no much larger clone, and no base qualities were kept. The library was produced with PCR. Sequencing instrument: Illumina HiSeq 4000. Bulk TCR libraries were prepared as previously described, using TCR primers listed in Table S5. Total RNA was purified with the Qiagen AllPrep DNA/RNA kit. Before analysis, reads from multiple sequencing runs of the same library were pooled. On the study's bioinformatics: Reads were retained only if their TCR constant sequence matched exactly, and those retained reads were trimmed to 150 nt and grouped according to their 12-nt molecular barcodes. Within each barcode group, reads were sub-clustered at a 15% Levenshtein threshold, and quality-weighted consensus sequences were built per RNA molecule. Non-functional sequences were discarded, and so were lower-count sequences lying one edit away from another sequence. Barcode sub-clusters with fewer than 20% of the maximum read count were removed, based on fitting two negative binomial distributions. TCRdb itself trimmed the public reads at Q25 with fastp, ran MiXCR and retained productive beta chains. Rows are combined by CDR3 protein, so each entry shows the most common genes and DNA. None of the V and J calls come from the authors' own analysis; TCRdb made them. The sample table lists 55,000 to 75,000 distinct CDR3 sequences, 18% of them with a count of one. The ten top clones hold approximately 1.5% of the sample.

V loses 4 bases at its end and J loses 4 bases; junction bases beyond the gene matches: 7. The cysteine opens and the phenylalanine closes a CDR3 of 17 amino acids. Here the CDR3 DNA is all that survives: 51 bases in frame from base 1. Looking up the germline V gene (reference sequence) yields CDR1 WNHNN and CDR2 SYGVQD. The clonotype comes from a human donor in good health. Some libraries in this study had Jurkat cell RNA spiked in. Sequenced material: naive CD8+ T cells from blood, with Jurkat cell RNA spiked in. The cell subset or site label on this specimen signifies: FACS-sorted CD8+CD4-CCR7+CD45RA+ naive T cells. This receptor chain uses TRBV10-1 and TRBJ2-2; TRBD2 aligns with 12 central bases. The CDR3 reads CASSGLAGEFGTGELFF. The bases read TGCGCCAGCAGTGGACTAGCGGGAGAGTTTGGCACCGGGGAGCTGTTTTTT.